What follows is one TCR beta chain and its context. This sample is drawn from a study of blood T cell repertoires in COVID-19. Study-level information: PBMCs, B-cell-depleted T cells, or T cells were the source of the cDNA or gDNA that made up the material.

This CDR3 region has 14 residues. V shed 6 bases, J shed 10 bases, and the junction held 7 bases outside the gene matches. Germline CDR1 is SGHAT and CDR2 is FQNNGV. Patients in Seattle were enrolled during active infection, then followed longitudinally. Under the authors' procedure: Estimated nucleated cell counts came from reference gene primer amplification. Sequencing used immunoSEQ multiplex PCR; TCRdb keeps in-frame clones, though not all of them. V, J and clone size reflect that table, while D and trimming were determined from the DNA. The sample holds around 370,000 clones, 85% to 90% seen once.

The sample comprised peripheral blood. The chain couples TRBV11-2 to TRBJ1-6; TRBD1 agrees at 9 bases. The clonotype comes from an older woman with COVID-19, enrolled during active disease. The CDR3 here is CASSITGGKSPLHF. CDR3 nucleotide sequence: TGTGCCAGCAGTATCACAGGGGGCAAATCACCCCTCCACTTT. Based on the CDR3 plus reference TRBV11-2 and TRBJ1-6, the full variable domain is EAGVAQSPRYKIIEKRQSVAFWCNPISGHATLYWYQQILGQGPKLLIQFQNNGVVDDSQLPKDRFSAERLKGVDSTLKIQPAKLEDSAVYLCASSITGGKSPLHFGNGTRLTVT.